The rows below give T cell receptor beta chains drawn from one sample of a study of a mutant IDH1 vaccine in newly diagnosed glioma. Produced via immunoSEQ multiplex PCR; TCRdb's table is partial and in-frame only. This sample yields fewer than 50,000 clones, of which roughly 92% are seen a single time; under 20% belongs to the top ten. Sample: PBMCs, taken from a glioma patient treated with radiotherapy, temozolomide or both. The receptors shown here come from a man aged 18 to 30 with glioma. The CDR3 runs from the conserved cysteine through the conserved F or W. The D gene is left open where the match is weak. Size tells how often a clone was seen (once, few, many) or the class of an expanded clone, and some rows leave it out.

clone_size j_call d_call v_call cdr3_aa cdr3_nt
- TRBJ2-2 - TRBV27 CASSWNTGELFF TGTGCCAGCAGTTGGAACACCGGGGAGCTGTTTTTT
- TRBJ2-5 - TRBV20-1 CSGQQETQYF TGCAGTGGCCAACAAGAGACCCAGTACTTC
- TRBJ1-1 - TRBV7-8 CASRTGTEAFF TGTGCCAGCAGGACCGGGACAGAAGCTTTCTTT
- TRBJ1-5 - TRBV15 CATSQDKGVQPQHF TGTGCCACCAGCCAAGATAAAGGGGTTCAGCCCCAGCATTTT
few TRBJ2-1 - TRBV2 CASSESRMAYNEQFF TGTGCCAGCAGTGAGTCCCGTATGGCCTACAATGAGCAGTTCTTC
- TRBJ2-7 - TRBV28 CASSRRRGHGYEQYF TGTGCCAGCAGCCGTCGGAGAGGGCACGGTTACGAGCAGTACTTC
- TRBJ1-1 TRBD1 TRBV28 CASSPPTGANTEAFF TGTGCCAGCAGTCCCCCCACAGGGGCAAACACTGAAGCTTTCTTT
- TRBJ2-2 TRBD1 TRBV6-1 CASQGTVNTGELFF TGTGCCAGCCAAGGGACAGTGAACACCGGGGAGCTGTTTTTT
- TRBJ1-2 TRBD1 TRBV27 CASSPEDRVGYGYTF TGTGCCAGCAGTCCGGAGGACAGGGTGGGATATGGCTACACCTTC
- TRBJ1-1 - TRBV7-9 CASYKDGGYTEAFF TGTGCCAGCTACAAGGACGGGGGGTACACTGAAGCTTTCTTT
- TRBJ1-1 - TRBV6-4 CASSKTANTEAFF TGTGCCAGCAGCAAGACGGCGAACACTGAAGCTTTCTTT
- TRBJ1-1 TRBD1 TRBV7-9 CASSLPGTVNTEAFF TGTGCCAGCAGCTTACCCGGGACAGTGAACACTGAAGCTTTCTTT
- TRBJ1-2 - TRBV19 CASSMDGRGFPYGYTF TGTGCCAGTAGTATGGACGGTCGGGGGTTCCCCTATGGCTACACCTTC
- TRBJ1-5 - TRBV28 CASTSGNSNQPQHF TGTGCCAGCACTTCGGGAAATAGCAATCAGCCCCAGCATTTT
- TRBJ2-7 TRBD2 TRBV9 CASSGTSGKPYEQYF TGTGCCAGCAGCGGGACTAGCGGGAAACCCTACGAGCAGTACTTC
- TRBJ2-4 TRBD2 TRBV5-4 CASSLGREGWDIQYF TGTGCCAGCAGCTTGGGGCGGGAGGGGTGGGACATTCAGTACTTC
- TRBJ1-1 - TRBV5-1 CASSTDGGNTEAFF TGCGCCAGCAGCACGGACGGAGGGAACACTGAAGCTTTCTTT
- TRBJ1-1 - TRBV18 CASSPPSSEAFF TGTGCCAGCTCACCACCCTCATCTGAAGCTTTCTTT
few TRBJ2-1 - TRBV4-3 CASSQDPNEQFF TGCGCCAGCAGCCAAGACCCCAATGAGCAGTTCTTC
- TRBJ1-6 TRBD1 TRBV18 CASSPEGAGRSPLHF TGTGCCAGCTCCCCGGAGGGGGCTGGGAGATCACCCCTCCACTTT
- TRBJ1-1 - TRBV6-6 CASTTGGVTEAFF TGTGCCAGCACCACGGGGGGGGTCACTGAAGCTTTCTTT
- TRBJ1-5 TRBD1 TRBV28 CASSSPDRLNQPQHF TGTGCCAGCAGTTCTCCGGACAGGCTCAATCAGCCCCAGCATTTT
- TRBJ1-3 - TRBV7-9 CASSLGPGGRNTIYF TGTGCCAGCAGCTTAGGCCCGGGTGGTAGAAACACCATATATTTT
- TRBJ1-4 TRBD1 TRBV2 CASSVDRGHEKLFF TGTGCCAGCAGCGTCGACAGGGGGCACGAAAAACTGTTTTTT
once TRBJ2-5 TRBD2 TRBV7-9 CASSWGLATRETQYF TGTGCCAGCAGTTGGGGACTAGCAACACGGGAGACCCAGTACTTC
- TRBJ1-4 - TRBV19 CASSIGATNEKLFF TGTGCCAGTAGTATAGGGGCAACTAATGAAAAACTGTTTTTT
- TRBJ1-2 - TRBV4-1 CASSQGRTGAGYGYTF TGCGCCAGCAGCCAAGGAAGAACGGGGGCGGGCTATGGCTACACCTTC
- TRBJ1-2 TRBD1 TRBV19 CASRDRAYYGYTF TGTGCCAGTAGGGACAGGGCCTACTATGGCTACACCTTC
once TRBJ2-7 TRBD1 TRBV4-2 CASSSGQGFDEQYF TGTGCCAGCAGCTCGGGACAGGGGTTTGACGAGCAGTACTTC
- TRBJ2-3 TRBD2 TRBV18 CASSPRGTSGTDTQYF TGTGCCAGCTCACCAAGGGGAACTAGCGGCACAGATACGCAGTATTTT